This T cell receptor beta chain was documented in a study of cytomegalovirus exposure and HLA in healthy donors. Study-level information: Early on, a data release was issued that held 80 million or so unique TCRs from HLA-typed donors.

Both 60 Vbeta primers and 13 Jbeta primers went into the PCR. Assay used: immunoSEQ multiplex PCR; TCRdb lists only in-frame clones, some missing. The table has about 100,000 clones, roughly three quarters seen once. The sample holds a few counts of this clone. CDR1 SNHLY and CDR2 FYNNEI come from the germline V gene. CDR3 length: 15 residues. The V gene end was trimmed by 4 bases and the J gene end by 2 bases; junction bases not matched to a gene: 3. The sequence derives from a man aged 35 to 55 in good health and CMV-seropositive. V usage is TRBV2 and J usage is TRBJ2-7; 12 nucleotides align to TRBD2. The sequenced sample consisted of PBMCs. CDR3: CASSGRTSGAYEQYF. The CDR3 DNA is TGTGCCAGCAGTGGTAGGACTAGCGGGGCCTACGAGCAGTACTTC.